This T cell receptor (beta chain) was identified in a study of blood T cell repertoires in COVID-19. Clones were sequenced by immunoSEQ multiplex PCR, and TCRdb holds only the in-frame ones, with some missing. The sample lists about 81,000 clones, approximately 89% occurring once. Trimming shortened V by 2 bases and J by 0 bases, and 10 bases separated the two germline ends. Germline CDR1 is LGHNA and CDR2 is YNFKEQ. This CDR3 is 15 amino acids long. This chain joins TRBV4-2 and TRBJ2-5; perhaps TRBD2 as D (5 bases). This TCR was sampled from a man in his sixties or seventies with active or convalescent COVID-19. Sequences were obtained from peripheral blood. The CDR3 region is CASSQTRNNQETQYF. The CDR3 DNA is TGTGCCAGCAGCCAAACTAGGAACAACCAAGAGACCCAGTACTTC.